Each of the 29 T cell receptor beta chains below was sequenced from the same sample in a study of blood T cell repertoires in COVID-19. Some clones are missing from TCRdb's copy, which holds only in-frame ones; the method was immunoSEQ multiplex PCR. The sample lists hundreds of thousands of clones, about 90% seen once, with around 3% in the top ten. Sequenced: PBMCs or T cells enriched from blood (not recorded which). The source is a woman in her 30s who had recovered from COVID-19.

The chain uses TRBV4-1 and TRBJ1-1, with D uncertain. Trimming pared 2 bases from V and 1 base from J, leaving 5 bases between. There are 13 residues in the CDR3. Germline V lookup: CDR1 MGHRA, CDR2 YSYEKL. The chain's CDR3 is CASSQQANTEAFF. The CDR3 DNA reads TGCGCCAGCAGCCAACAGGCGAACACTGAAGCTTTCTTT.

The V call is TRBV27, the J call TRBJ2-1, with TRBD1 identical over 7 bases. The CDR3 spans 14 residues. With 7 bases clipped from V and 7 bases from J, the junction kept 10 bases outside the gene matches. From germline, CDR1 is MNHEY and CDR2 SMNVEV (reference sequence). The CDR3 spells CASTAIGGLNEQFF. CDR3 coding DNA: TGTGCCAGCACCGCCATAGGGGGCCTAAATGAGCAGTTCTTC.

V is TRBV5-1 and J is TRBJ1-2; TRBD1 matches at 7 bases. Germline V gives CDR1 SGHRS, CDR2 YFSETQ. V dropped 1 base and J dropped 2; count of bases not matched to a gene: 2. The length of the CDR3 is 14 residues. CDR3 bases: TGCGCCAGCAGCTTGACGACAGGGAACTATGGCTACACCTTC. Protein product: CASSLTTGNYGYTF.

The chain carries TRBV28 and TRBJ2-7; 8 bases are shared with TRBD2. Per germline, CDR1 MDHEN and CDR2 SYDVKM. The CDR3 is made up of 16 amino acids. The trim removed 5 bases at V and 0 bases at J, leaving 9 bases unmatched. Here the CDR3 DNA reads TGTGCCAGCAGTCCGTGGACTAGCTCAAGCTCCTACGAGCAGTACTTC. It translates to CASSPWTSSSSYEQYF.

The chain recombines TRBV5-1 with TRBJ1-1; D is ambiguous. V was trimmed by 4 bases and J by 7 bases, leaving 11 bases between them. CDR1 and CDR2 (germline): SGHRS, YFSETQ. The CDR3 is 12 amino acids. CDR3 region: CASSDFDREAFF. CDR3 in DNA: TGCGCCAGCAGCGACTTCGACCGTGAAGCTTTCTTT.

This sequence joins TRBV2 and TRBJ1-1; D ambiguous. This CDR3 contains 11 residues. Germline values: CDR1 SNHLY, CDR2 FYNNEI. Trimming shortened V by 6 bases and J by 5 bases, and 7 bases separated the two germline ends. The CDR3 is CASRVETEAFF. The CDR3 bases are TGTGCCAGCAGGGTGGAGACTGAAGCTTTCTTT.

The chain recombines TRBV27 with TRBJ2-7; D is possibly TRBD1 (6 bases). The CDR3 runs to 16 residues. V gave up 4 bases and J gave up 3 bases, with 19 bases separating them. Germline V lookup: CDR1 MNHEY, CDR2 SMNVEV (reference sequence). CDR3 DNA sequence: TGTGCCAGCAGTTCATCGGCGACAGGACCGTACTACGAGCAGTACTTC. Its protein is CASSSSATGPYYEQYF.

The chain carries TRBV12-3 or TRBV12-4 and TRBJ1-2; 7 bases are a match to TRBD1. The junction had 5 bases not matched to a gene; V was cut back by 6 bases and J by 4 bases. This CDR3 is built from 13 residues. The CDR3: CASSRQGSYGYTF. CDR3 sequence (DNA): TGTGCCAGCAGCCGACAGGGATCCTATGGCTACACCTTC.

This clone was detected a few times. The chain is built from TRBV7-9 and TRBJ1-4; possible D gene TRBD1, 6 bases. Trimming removed 1 base at V and 5 bases at J, with 8 bases between. The CDR3 is made up of 14 amino acids. Germline V CDR1 and CDR2: SEHNR, FQNEAQ (reference sequence). Here the CDR3 DNA reads TGTGCCAGCAGCTTAGGACAGGTCAATGAAAAACTGTTTTTT. This sequence encodes CASSLGQVNEKLFF.

This clone came up a few times. V usage is TRBV28 and J usage is TRBJ1-5, with 7 positions matching TRBD1. Looked up from germline, CDR1 is MDHEN and CDR2 is SYDVKM. V was pared by 5 bases and J by 7 bases, with 8 bases of the junction left unmatched. This CDR3 spans 14 amino acids. CDR3 region: CASSILQGTQPQHF. CDR3 nucleotide sequence: TGTGCCAGCAGTATCCTACAGGGGACGCAGCCCCAGCATTTT. The variable domain in full, with the rest retrieved from reference TRBV28 and TRBJ1-5, is DVKVTQSSRYLVKRTGEKVFLECVQDMDHENMFWYRQDPGLGLRLIYFSYDVKMKEKGDIPEGYSVSREKKERFSLILESASTNQTSMYLCASSILQGTQPQHFGDGTRLSIL.

The CDR3 bases are TGTGCCACCAAGTCCCCACTAGCGGGGGATAATGAGCAGTTCTTC. Its translation: CATKSPLAGDNEQFF. V and J are TRBV10-3 and TRBJ2-1; 11 bases are a match to TRBD2. From germline, CDR1 is ENHRY and CDR2 SYGVKD. The CDR3 is 15 residues long. V lost 10 bases, J lost 7 bases, and 12 bases stayed unmatched.

The V gene is TRBV6-5, the J gene TRBJ2-3; 11 bases map to TRBD2. CDR1 and CDR2 (germline): MNHEY, SVGAGI. Trimming at V came to 6 bases and at J to 4 bases, leaving 6 bases not matched to a gene. The CDR3 length is 15 residues. The CDR3 loop is CASRFSGRGADTQYF. The CDR3 DNA reads TGTGCCAGCAGATTTAGCGGGAGGGGCGCAGATACGCAGTATTTT.

This chain connects TRBV5-1 to TRBJ2-7, with D possibly being TRBD2 (6 bases). The V gene lost 4 bases and the J gene lost 0 bases, with 14 bases spanning the gap. This CDR3 is 15 amino acids long. Per germline, CDR1 SGHRS and CDR2 YFSETQ. The CDR3 sequence is CASSVGTHPSYEQYF. The CDR3 DNA reads TGCGCCAGCAGCGTCGGGACTCACCCCTCCTACGAGCAGTACTTC.

This rearrangement joins TRBV5-5 to TRBJ2-1; TRBD2 matches at 8 bases. V was pared by 3 bases and J by 0 bases, with 5 bases of the junction left unmatched. The V gene's germline CDR1 is SGHKS and CDR2 YYEKEE (reference sequence). The CDR3 consists of 16 residues. CDR3 in amino acids: CASSSWTSRSYNEQFF. The CDR3 DNA is TGTGCCAGCAGCTCTTGGACTAGCCGCTCCTACAATGAGCAGTTCTTC.

This chain connects TRBV7-9 to TRBJ2-7, with 9 positions matching TRBD1. The CDR3 length is 16 residues. Germline CDR1 SEHNR, CDR2 FQNEAQ (reference sequence). Trimming at V came to 5 bases and at J to 6 bases, leaving 14 bases not matched to a gene. In DNA, the CDR3 is TGTGCCAGCAGCCCCCCGGGACAGGGAACACTGTCCGAGCAGTACTTC. This sequence encodes CASSPPGQGTLSEQYF.

This clone was counted once. The chain has TRBV5-8 and TRBJ1-5; TRBD1 matches at 8 bases. In germline, CDR1 is SGHTS, CDR2 YDEGEE. Germline trimming cut 0 bases from V and 0 bases from J; bases unmatched to any gene: 5. The CDR3 contains 17 residues. CDR3 nucleotides: TGTGCCAGCAGCTTGGTACAGGGGGGTTCTAGCAATCAGCCCCAGCATTTT. Protein: CASSLVQGGSSNQPQHF.

V and J are TRBV10-3 and TRBJ2-3, with TRBD1 identical over 11 bases. V lost 1 base to trimming and J lost 4 bases; unmatched junction nucleotides: 1. This CDR3 is 15 amino acids long. Germline V gene lookup returns CDR1 ENHRY and CDR2 SYGVKD. The CDR3 sequence: CAISEWGQGADTQYF. In DNA, the CDR3 is TGTGCCATCAGTGAGTGGGGACAGGGGGCAGATACGCAGTATTTT.

This chain joins TRBV6-5 and TRBJ2-7, with 12 bases matching TRBD1. This CDR3 has 14 residues. CDR1 is MNHEY, CDR2 SVGAGI, per germline. J gave up 7 bases and V 10 bases, and 11 bases lay outside the gene matches. CDR3 in DNA: TGTGCCACTCGACCGGGACAGGGGGCGGGGGAGCAGTACTTC. It specifies CATRPGQGAGEQYF.

The J gene is TRBJ1-1, the V gene TRBV7-2; D is uncertain. Trimming removed 0 bases from V and 5 bases from J, with 7 bases in between. This CDR3 has 13 residues. Germline lookup yields CDR1 SGHTA and CDR2 FQGNSA. CDR3 sequence: CASSLAAGTEAFF. CDR3 in DNA: TGTGCCAGCAGCTTAGCGGCGGGAACTGAAGCTTTCTTT.

J is TRBJ2-5 and V is TRBV18, with 8 bases matching TRBD2. V dropped 3 bases and J dropped 1; count of bases not matched to a gene: 7. CDR3 size: 16 residues. Germline V gene sequence: CDR1 KGHSH, CDR2 LQKENI. CDR3 nucleotides: TGTGCCAGCTCACCTGCTAGCGGGCAACTCCAAGAGACCCAGTACTTC. Translated: CASSPASGQLQETQYF.

The chain couples TRBV2 to TRBJ1-1; no reliable D call. V was cut by 7 bases and J by 6 bases, with 15 bases left in between. CDR1 and CDR2 from the germline V gene are SNHLY and FYNNEI. CDR3 length equals 13 residues. As DNA, the CDR3 is TGTGCCAGCACTCCGGGTGGCGCTTCTGAAGCTTTCTTT. Amino acid sequence: CASTPGGASEAFF.

The chain carries TRBV27 and TRBJ1-4; 8 nucleotides match TRBD1. The CDR3 is 17 amino acids. The V and J ends lost 5 bases and 5 bases, in that order; junction bases with no gene match: 13. CDR1 is MNHEY, CDR2 SMNVEV, per germline (reference sequence). CDR3 coding DNA: TGTGCCAGCAGTACCTACCCCCCGGGACAGGTAAATGAAAAACTGTTTTTT. Its translation: CASSTYPPGQVNEKLFF.

This rearrangement joins TRBV2 to TRBJ2-3, with 9 bases identical to TRBD2. J lost 3 bases, V lost 6 bases, and 4 bases had no gene match. There are 14 residues in the CDR3. CDR1 and CDR2 (germline): SNHLY, FYNNEI. For the CDR3, the DNA is TGTGCCAGCAGCGCTAGCGGGATAACAGATACGCAGTATTTT. As protein: CASSASGITDTQYF.

The J gene is TRBJ2-5, the V gene TRBV5-1; TRBD2 aligns across 9 bases. The CDR3 length is 16 residues. Germline CDR1 is SGHRS and CDR2 is YFSETQ. With 4 bases clipped from V and 1 base from J, the junction kept 8 bases outside the gene matches. The CDR3 protein is CASSLGPSGTQETQYF. Here the CDR3 DNA reads TGCGCCAGCAGCCTGGGTCCTAGCGGGACCCAAGAGACCCAGTACTTC.

The J gene is TRBJ1-5, the V gene TRBV27; 11 nucleotides align to TRBD1. Trimming cost V 5 bases and J 4 bases; bases outside gene matches: 13. Per the germline V gene, CDR1 is MNHEY and CDR2 is SMNVEV (reference sequence). This CDR3 has 18 amino acids. The CDR3 coding sequence is TGTGCCAGCAGTCCTCTCAGGGACAGGGGGGGGTCAAATCAGCCCCAGCATTTT. Its translation is CASSPLRDRGGSNQPQHF.

The rearrangement uses TRBV19 and TRBJ1-2; 9 nucleotides line up with TRBD1. The length of the CDR3 is 15 residues. Germline loops: CDR1 LNHDA, CDR2 SQIVND (reference sequence). V dropped 4 bases and J dropped 4; count of bases not matched to a gene: 7. The CDR3: CASSKRDRAAYGYTF. The CDR3 DNA reads as TGTGCCAGTAGTAAAAGGGACAGGGCGGCCTATGGCTACACCTTC. Filled out from reference TRBV19 and TRBJ1-2, the complete variable domain reads DGGITQSPKYLFRKEGQNVTLSCEQNLNHDAMYWYRQDPGQGLRLIYYSQIVNDFQKGDIAEGYSVSREKKESFPLTVTSAQKNPTAFYLCASSKRDRAAYGYTFGSGTRLTVV.

J is TRBJ1-1 and V is TRBV19; 8 bases map to TRBD1. The CDR3 contains 15 residues. CDR1 and CDR2 (germline): LNHDA, SQIVND (reference sequence). The V gene end was trimmed by 4 bases and the J gene end by 2 bases; junction bases not matched to a gene: 6. CDR3 sequence reads: CASSNNQGANTEAFF. DNA for the CDR3: TGTGCCAGTAGTAATAACCAGGGGGCCAACACTGAAGCTTTCTTT. Full variable domain (remainder filled in from reference TRBV19 and TRBJ1-1): DGGITQSPKYLFRKEGQNVTLSCEQNLNHDAMYWYRQDPGQGLRLIYYSQIVNDFQKGDIAEGYSVSREKKESFPLTVTSAQKNPTAFYLCASSNNQGANTEAFFGQGTRLTVV.

The gene calls are TRBV21-1 and TRBJ2-1; TRBD2 was called by the table and not checked on the DNA. TRBV21-1 constitutes a pseudogene. The CDR3 totals 19 residues. CDR3 residues: CASSPRTGVIAGVLAEQFF. The CDR3 DNA sequence: TGTGCCAGCAGCCCCCGGACAGGGGTGATAGCGGGAGTCTTGGCCGAGCAGTTCTTC.

With regard to this clone: This sample also contains other DNA sequences that code for the same CDR3. The rearrangement links TRBV5-1 to TRBJ1-1; 9 bases are shared with TRBD1. V trimming: 0 bases; J trimming: 6 bases; junction bases outside the gene matches: 0. The CDR3 has 13 amino acids. The germline CDR1 and CDR2 sequences are SGHRS and YFSETQ. The CDR3 loop is CASSLGQGAEAFF. The CDR3 DNA follows: TGCGCCAGCAGCTTGGGACAGGGGGCTGAAGCTTTCTTT.